One sample yielded the 8 T cell receptor beta chains listed below, sequenced in a study of blood T cell repertoires in COVID-19. Measured with immunoSEQ multiplex PCR; TCRdb has only the in-frame clones, and not every one. This sample has about 110,000 clones; about four fifths occur once, and the top ten carry 16%. The sequenced material came from peripheral blood. These receptors came from a woman aged 55-69 years with acute or convalescent COVID-19.

This chain uses TRBV5-6 with TRBJ2-7, with D possibly being TRBD2 (6 bases). CDR1 is SGHDT, CDR2 YYEEEE, per germline. The V gene lost 3 bases and the J gene lost 1 base, with 14 bases spanning the gap. This CDR3 spans 15 amino acids. CDR3 nucleotides: TGTGCCAGCAGCTGGCAGCGGGCGCTTTCCTACGAGCAGTACTTC. It codes for CASSWQRALSYEQYF.

This rearrangement joins TRBV7-2 to TRBJ1-4; D is uncertain. Trimming pared 5 bases from V and 4 bases from J, leaving 11 bases between. Germline V gene lookup returns CDR1 SGHTA and CDR2 FQGNSA. The length of the CDR3 is 14 residues. CDR3 nucleotide sequence: TGTGCCAGCAGCCTAGGGAGGATTAATGAAAAACTGTTTTTT. Translation: CASSLGRINEKLFF.

V usage is TRBV6-4 and J usage is TRBJ2-3; D may be TRBD1 (6 bases). The CDR3 runs to 12 residues. The germline V gene encodes CDR1 MRHNA and CDR2 SNTAGT. V lost 2 bases and J lost 6, with 6 bases in between. The CDR3 region is CASSDRGDTQYF. Here the CDR3 DNA reads TGTGCCAGCAGTGACAGGGGGGATACGCAGTATTTT.

This clone showed up just a few times. The chain links TRBV11-3 to TRBJ2-3, with D possibly TRBD2 on 6 matching bases. Trimming removed 2 bases at V and 1 base at J, with 10 bases between. Germline V lookup: CDR1 SGHNT, CDR2 YENEEA. The CDR3 loop spans 15 amino acids. CDR3 protein: CASSLFAGRTDTQYF. CDR3 nucleotides: TGTGCCAGCAGCTTATTTGCGGGACGCACAGATACGCAGTATTTT.

Only one count was recorded for this clone. The chain joins TRBV7-3 to TRBJ2-3; TRBD2 matches at 9 bases. Germline trimming cut 5 bases from V and 3 bases from J; bases unmatched to any gene: 9. CDR3 length: 16 residues. Germline CDR1 is SGHTA and CDR2 is FQGTGA. The CDR3 sequence: CASSPGGSGGTDTQYF. The CDR3 DNA reads TGTGCCAGCAGCCCCGGGGGTAGCGGGGGAACAGATACGCAGTATTTT.

The chain links TRBV11-1 to TRBJ1-2; D gene uncertain. CDR1 and CDR2 from the germline V gene are SGHAT and FQDESV (reference sequence). The CDR3 totals 13 residues. V lost 2 bases and J lost 6, with 10 bases in between. CDR3 bases: TGTGCCAGCAGCTTAAGACACATCCATGGCTACACCTTC. Its translation: CASSLRHIHGYTF. The whole variable domain, filled in from reference TRBV11-1 and TRBJ1-2, reads EAEVAQSPRYKITEKSQAVAFWCDPISGHATLYWYRQILGQGPELLVQFQDESVVDDSQLPKDRFSAERLKGVDSTLKIQPAELGDSAMYLCASSLRHIHGYTFGSGTRLTVV.

The chain carries TRBV15 and TRBJ2-3; TRBD2 matches 10 bases. The germline gives CDR1 LNHNV, CDR2 YYDKDF (reference sequence). The CDR3 consists of 18 residues. V shed 0 bases and J 2 bases; nucleotides not matched to a gene: 8. CDR3 sequence (DNA): TGTGCCACCAGCAGAGATATCCCTAGCGGGGGTAACACAGATACGCAGTATTTT. This translates into CATSRDIPSGGNTDTQYF.

The chain couples TRBV13 to TRBJ2-1; TRBD2 agrees at 9 bases. CDR1 is PRHDT and CDR2 is FYEKMQ in the germline V gene (reference sequence). V was pared by 8 bases and J by 6 bases, with 11 bases of the junction left unmatched. The CDR3 spans 15 residues. Written as DNA, the CDR3 is TGTGCCAGCGCCACGAAGGCAGCGGGGGGCAATGAGCAGTTCTTC. Its translation: CASATKAAGGNEQFF.